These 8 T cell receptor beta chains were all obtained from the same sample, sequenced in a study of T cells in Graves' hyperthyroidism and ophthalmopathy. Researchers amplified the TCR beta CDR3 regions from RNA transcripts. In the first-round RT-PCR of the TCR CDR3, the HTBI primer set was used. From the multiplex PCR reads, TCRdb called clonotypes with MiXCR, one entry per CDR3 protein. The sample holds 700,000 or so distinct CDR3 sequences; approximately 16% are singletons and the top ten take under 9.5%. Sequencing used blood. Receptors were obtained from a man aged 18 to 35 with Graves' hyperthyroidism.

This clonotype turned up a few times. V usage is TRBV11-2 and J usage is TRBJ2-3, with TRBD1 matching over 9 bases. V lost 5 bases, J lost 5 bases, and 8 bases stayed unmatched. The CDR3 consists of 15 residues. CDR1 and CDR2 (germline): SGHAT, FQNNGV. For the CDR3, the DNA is TGTGCCAGCAGCCGGGGACAGGGAGGGGGAGATACGCAGTATTTT. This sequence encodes CASSRGQGGGDTQYF.

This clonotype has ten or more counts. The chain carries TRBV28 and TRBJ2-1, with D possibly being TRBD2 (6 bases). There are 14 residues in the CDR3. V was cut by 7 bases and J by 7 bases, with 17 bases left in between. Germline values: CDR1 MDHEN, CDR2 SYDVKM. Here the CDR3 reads CASTHDGGLNEQFF. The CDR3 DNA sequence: TGTGCCAGCACCCACGACGGGGGATTAAATGAGCAGTTCTTC. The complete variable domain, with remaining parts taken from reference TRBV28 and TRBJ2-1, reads DVKVTQSSRYLVKRTGEKVFLECVQDMDHENMFWYRQDPGLGLRLIYFSYDVKMKEKGDIPEGYSVSREKKERFSLILESASTNQTSMYLCASTHDGGLNEQFFGPGTRLTVL.

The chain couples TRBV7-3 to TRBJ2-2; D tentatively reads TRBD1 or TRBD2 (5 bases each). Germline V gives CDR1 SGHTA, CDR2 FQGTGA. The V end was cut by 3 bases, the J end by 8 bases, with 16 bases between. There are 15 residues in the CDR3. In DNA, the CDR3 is TGTGCCAGCAGCTTGGGGCGGGCCCGGGAAGGGGAGCTGTTTTTT. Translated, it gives CASSLGRAREGELFF. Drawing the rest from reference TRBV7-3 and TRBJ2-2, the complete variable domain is GAGVSQTPSNKVTEKGKYVELRCDPISGHTALYWYRQSLGQGPEFLIYFQGTGAADDSGLPNDRFFAVRPEGSVSTLKIQRTERGDSAVYLCASSLGRAREGELFFGEGSRLTVL.

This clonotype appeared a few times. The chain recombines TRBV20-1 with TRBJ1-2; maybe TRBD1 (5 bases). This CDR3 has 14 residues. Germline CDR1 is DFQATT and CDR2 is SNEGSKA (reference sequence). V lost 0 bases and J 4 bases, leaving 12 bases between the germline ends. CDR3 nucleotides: TGCAGTGCTAGAGATGGACACCTAGGCTATGGCTACACCTTC. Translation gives CSARDGHLGYGYTF.

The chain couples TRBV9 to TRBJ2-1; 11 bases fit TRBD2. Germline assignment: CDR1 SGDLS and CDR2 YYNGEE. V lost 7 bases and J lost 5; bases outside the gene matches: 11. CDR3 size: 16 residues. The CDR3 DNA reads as TGTGCCAGCCACCCGCATACTAGCGGGGGTAACAATGAGCAGTTCTTC. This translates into CASHPHTSGGNNEQFF.

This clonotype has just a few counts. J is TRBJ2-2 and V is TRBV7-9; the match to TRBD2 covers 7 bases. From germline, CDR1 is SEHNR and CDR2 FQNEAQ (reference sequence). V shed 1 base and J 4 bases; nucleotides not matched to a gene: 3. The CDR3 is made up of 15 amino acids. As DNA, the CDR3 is TGTGCCAGCAGCTTAGGGACTAGTGCCACCGGGGAGCTGTTTTTT. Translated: CASSLGTSATGELFF.

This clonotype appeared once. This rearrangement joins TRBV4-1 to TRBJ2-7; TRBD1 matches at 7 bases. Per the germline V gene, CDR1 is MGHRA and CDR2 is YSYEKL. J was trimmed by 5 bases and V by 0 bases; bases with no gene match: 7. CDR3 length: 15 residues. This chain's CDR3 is CASSQEDRARHEQYF. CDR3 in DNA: TGCGCCAGCAGCCAAGAAGACAGGGCGCGACACGAGCAGTACTTC.

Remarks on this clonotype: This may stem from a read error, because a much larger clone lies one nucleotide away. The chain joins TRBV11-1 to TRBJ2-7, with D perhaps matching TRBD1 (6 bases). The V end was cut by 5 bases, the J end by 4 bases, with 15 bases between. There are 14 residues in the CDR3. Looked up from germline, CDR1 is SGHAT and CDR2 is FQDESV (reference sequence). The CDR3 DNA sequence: TGTGCCAGCAGCCCCGGGACACTTTGTTACGAGCAGTACTTC. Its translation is CASSPGTLCYEQYF.